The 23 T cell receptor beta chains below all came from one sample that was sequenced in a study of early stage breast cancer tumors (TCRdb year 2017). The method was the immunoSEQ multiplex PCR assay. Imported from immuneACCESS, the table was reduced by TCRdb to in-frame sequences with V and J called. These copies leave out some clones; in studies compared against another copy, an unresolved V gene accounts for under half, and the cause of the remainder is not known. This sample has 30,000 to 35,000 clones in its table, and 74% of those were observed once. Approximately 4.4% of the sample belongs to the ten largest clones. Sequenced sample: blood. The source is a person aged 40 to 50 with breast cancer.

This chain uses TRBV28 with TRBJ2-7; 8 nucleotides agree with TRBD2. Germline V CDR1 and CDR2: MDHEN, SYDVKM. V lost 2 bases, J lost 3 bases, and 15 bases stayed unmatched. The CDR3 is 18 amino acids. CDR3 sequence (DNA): TGTGCCAGCAGTTTAAGTTTTTTTAGTAGGCGGGAGGACTACGAGCAGTACTTC. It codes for CASSLSFFSRREDYEQYF.

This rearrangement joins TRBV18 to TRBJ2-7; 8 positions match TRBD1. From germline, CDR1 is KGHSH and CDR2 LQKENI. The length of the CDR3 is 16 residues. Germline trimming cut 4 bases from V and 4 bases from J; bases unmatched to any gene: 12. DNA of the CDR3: TGTGCCAGCTCACGAAGTGGACAGGGCTATCTTTACGAGCAGTACTTC. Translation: CASSRSGQGYLYEQYF.

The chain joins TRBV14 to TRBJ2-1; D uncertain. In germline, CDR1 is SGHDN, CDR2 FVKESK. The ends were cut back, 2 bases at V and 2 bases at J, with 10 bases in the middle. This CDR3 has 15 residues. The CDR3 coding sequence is TGTGCCAGCAGCCAAAGGTCTTCTCCCTACAATGAGCAGTTCTTC. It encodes CASSQRSSPYNEQFF.

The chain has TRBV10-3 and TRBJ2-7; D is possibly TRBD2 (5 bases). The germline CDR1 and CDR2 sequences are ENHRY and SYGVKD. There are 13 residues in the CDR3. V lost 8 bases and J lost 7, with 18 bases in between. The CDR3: CAIRATIRGEQYF. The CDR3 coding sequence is TGTGCCATCCGAGCGACTATCAGAGGGGAGCAGTACTTC.

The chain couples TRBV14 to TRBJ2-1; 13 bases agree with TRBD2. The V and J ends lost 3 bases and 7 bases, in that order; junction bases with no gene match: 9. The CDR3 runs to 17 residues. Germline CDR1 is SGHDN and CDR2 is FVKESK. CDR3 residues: CASSHQRTSGRGNEQFF. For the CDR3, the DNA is TGTGCCAGCAGCCACCAAAGAACTAGCGGGAGGGGGAATGAGCAGTTCTTC.

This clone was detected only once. The CDR3 bases are TGTGCCAGCAGCCGATTCATGACAGGGGAAAATAGAAACACCATATATTTT. It translates to CASSRFMTGENRNTIYF. The V call is TRBV5-6, the J call TRBJ1-3; 8 bases line up with TRBD1. The ends lost 4 bases at V and 5 bases at J; junction bases unmatched: 14. The CDR3 loop spans 17 amino acids. CDR1 and CDR2 (germline): SGHDT, YYEEEE.

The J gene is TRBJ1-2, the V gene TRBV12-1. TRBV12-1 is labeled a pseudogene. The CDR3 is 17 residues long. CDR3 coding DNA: TGTGCCAGCAGCTTCCCTTGCGCGGCAGGATGTTCATGGGGCTACACCTTC. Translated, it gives CASSFPCAAGCSWGYTF.

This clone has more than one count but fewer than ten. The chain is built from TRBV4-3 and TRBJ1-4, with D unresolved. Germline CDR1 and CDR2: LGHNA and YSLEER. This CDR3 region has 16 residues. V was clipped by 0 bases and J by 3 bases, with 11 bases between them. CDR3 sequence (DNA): TGCGCCAGCAGCCAAGACCCACTACCCGCTAATGAAAAACTGTTTTTT. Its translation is CASSQDPLPANEKLFF.

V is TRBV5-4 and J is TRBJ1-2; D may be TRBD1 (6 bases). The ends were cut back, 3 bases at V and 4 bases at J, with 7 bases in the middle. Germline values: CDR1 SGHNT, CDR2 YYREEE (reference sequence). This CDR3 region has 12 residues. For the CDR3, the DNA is TGTGCCAGCAGCTCGGACAGCTATGGCTACACCTTC. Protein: CASSSDSYGYTF.

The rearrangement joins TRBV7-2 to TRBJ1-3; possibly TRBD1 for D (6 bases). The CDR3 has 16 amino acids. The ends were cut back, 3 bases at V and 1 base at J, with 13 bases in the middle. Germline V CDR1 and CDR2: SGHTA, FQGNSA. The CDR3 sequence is CASSLGHLRSGNTIYF. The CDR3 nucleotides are TGTGCCAGCAGCTTGGGACATTTACGATCTGGAAACACCATATATTTT.

CDR3 in amino acids: CASTKGRGFYEQYF. The CDR3 nucleotides read TGTGCCAGCACCAAAGGTCGGGGGTTCTACGAGCAGTACTTC. V usage is TRBV5-6 and J usage is TRBJ2-7; D is perhaps TRBD2 (6 bases). The CDR3 contains 14 residues. Germline-derived CDR1 and CDR2 are SGHDT and YYEEEE. V gave up 6 bases and J gave up 3 bases, with 16 bases separating them.

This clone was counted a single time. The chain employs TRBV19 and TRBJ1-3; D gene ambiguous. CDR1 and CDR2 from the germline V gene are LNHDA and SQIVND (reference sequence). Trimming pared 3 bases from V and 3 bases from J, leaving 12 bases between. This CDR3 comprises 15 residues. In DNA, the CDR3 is TGTGCCAGTAGTATTACCTTTGCGGATGGAAACACCATATATTTT. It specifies CASSITFADGNTIYF.

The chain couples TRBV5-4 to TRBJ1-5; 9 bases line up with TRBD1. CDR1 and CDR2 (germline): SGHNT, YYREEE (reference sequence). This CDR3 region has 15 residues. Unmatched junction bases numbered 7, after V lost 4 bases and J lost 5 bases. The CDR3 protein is CASSPGTGRDQPQHF. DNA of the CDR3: TGTGCCAGCAGCCCTGGGACAGGGAGGGATCAGCCCCAGCATTTT.

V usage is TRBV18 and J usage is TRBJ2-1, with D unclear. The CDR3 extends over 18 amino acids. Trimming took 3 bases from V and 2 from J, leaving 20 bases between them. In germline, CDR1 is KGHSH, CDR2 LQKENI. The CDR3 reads CASSPRAASVPAYNEQFF. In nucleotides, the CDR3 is TGTGCCAGCTCACCCCGGGCGGCGTCGGTACCCGCCTACAATGAGCAGTTCTTC.

This CDR3 is CASSLGGTSPTDTQYF. The CDR3 nucleotides read TGTGCCAGCAGCTTAGGAGGGACTAGCCCAACAGATACGCAGTATTTT. The rearrangement joins TRBV7-7 to TRBJ2-3; TRBD2 agrees at 9 bases. The CDR3 has 16 amino acids. With 1 base clipped from V and 3 bases from J, the junction kept 5 bases outside the gene matches. Germline V lookup: CDR1 SSHAT, CDR2 FNYEAQ (reference sequence).

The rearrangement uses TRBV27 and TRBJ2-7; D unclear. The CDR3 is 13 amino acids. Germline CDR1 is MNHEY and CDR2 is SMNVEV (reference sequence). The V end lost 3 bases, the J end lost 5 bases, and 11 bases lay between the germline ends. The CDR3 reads CASSLSRRNEQYF. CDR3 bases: TGTGCCAGCAGTTTGTCCAGGCGGAACGAGCAGTACTTC.

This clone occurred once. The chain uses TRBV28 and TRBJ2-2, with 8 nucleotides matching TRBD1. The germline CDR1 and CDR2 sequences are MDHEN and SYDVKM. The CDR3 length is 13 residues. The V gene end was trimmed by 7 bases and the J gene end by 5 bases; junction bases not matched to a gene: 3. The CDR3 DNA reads TGTGCCAGCACCACAGGGGGGACCGGGGAGCTGTTTTTT. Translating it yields CASTTGGTGELFF. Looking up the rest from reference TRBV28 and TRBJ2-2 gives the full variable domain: DVKVTQSSRYLVKRTGEKVFLECVQDMDHENMFWYRQDPGLGLRLIYFSYDVKMKEKGDIPEGYSVSREKKERFSLILESASTNQTSMYLCASTTGGTGELFFGEGSRLTVL.

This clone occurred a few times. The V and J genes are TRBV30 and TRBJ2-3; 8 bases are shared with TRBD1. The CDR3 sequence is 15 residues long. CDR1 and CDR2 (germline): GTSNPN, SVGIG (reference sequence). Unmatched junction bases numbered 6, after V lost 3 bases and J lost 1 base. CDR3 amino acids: CAWSVGQGGTDTQYF. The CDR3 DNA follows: TGTGCCTGGAGCGTAGGACAGGGCGGCACAGATACGCAGTATTTT.

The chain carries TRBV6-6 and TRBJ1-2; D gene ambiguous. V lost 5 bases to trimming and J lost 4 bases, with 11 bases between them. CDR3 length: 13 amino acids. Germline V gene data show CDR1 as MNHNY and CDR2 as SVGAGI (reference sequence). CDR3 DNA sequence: TGTGCCAGCAGTCCAAAGGAGACCTATGGCTACACCTTC. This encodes CASSPKETYGYTF.

This CDR3 is CASSYASYEQYF. The DNA for the CDR3 is TGTGCCAGCAGCTACGCCTCCTACGAGCAGTACTTC. This chain links TRBV7-2 with TRBJ2-7, with unresolved D. Trimming cost V 4 bases and J 0 bases, with 4 bases left between them. The germline gives CDR1 SGHTA, CDR2 FQGNSA. The CDR3 contains 12 residues.

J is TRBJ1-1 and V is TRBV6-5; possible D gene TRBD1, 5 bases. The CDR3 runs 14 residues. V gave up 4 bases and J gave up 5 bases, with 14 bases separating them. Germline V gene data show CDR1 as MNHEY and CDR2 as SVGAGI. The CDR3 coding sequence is TGTGCCAGCAGTTTGACAGCTGGGAGGACTGAAGCTTTCTTT. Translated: CASSLTAGRTEAFF.

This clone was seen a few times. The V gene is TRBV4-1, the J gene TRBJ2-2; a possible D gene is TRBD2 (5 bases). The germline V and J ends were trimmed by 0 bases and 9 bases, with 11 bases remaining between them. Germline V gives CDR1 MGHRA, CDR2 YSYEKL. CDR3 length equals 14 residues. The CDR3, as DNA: TGCGCCAGCAGCCAAGACCTAGCTCGGCGGGAGCTGTTTTTT. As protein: CASSQDLARRELFF.

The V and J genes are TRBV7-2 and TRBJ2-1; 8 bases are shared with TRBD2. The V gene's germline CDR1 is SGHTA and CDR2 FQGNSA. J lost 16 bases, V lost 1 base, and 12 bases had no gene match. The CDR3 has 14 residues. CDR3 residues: CASSLELRSGSSFF. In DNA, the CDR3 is TGTGCCAGCAGCTTAGAACTTAGAAGCGGGAGTAGCTTCTTC.